Listed below are T cell receptor beta chains from one sample, sequenced in a study of blood T cell repertoires in COVID-19. TCRdb's copy holds only in-frame clones and misses some; the assay was immunoSEQ multiplex PCR. This sample yields more than 300,000 clones, of which 85% to 90% are seen a single time; around 1.2% belongs to the top ten. Sample: PBMCs or T cells enriched from blood (not recorded which). These receptors all stem from a woman aged 18-29 years who had recovered from COVID-19. Each CDR3 is given with its conserved first and last residue. D genes are given only for firm matches. A row's size may be missing; if present it is once, few, many or a size class.

V gene	clone size	D gene	J gene	CDR3 DNA	CDR3 protein
TRBV27	NA	NA	TRBJ1-3	TGTGCCAGCAGTTCGCGGACAGCCACAACCATATATTTT	CASSSRTATTIYF
TRBV7-8	NA	NA	TRBJ1-1	TGTGCCAGCAGCCGCTACAGGGATTCCTGGGACACTGAAGCTTTCTTT	CASSRYRDSWDTEAFF
TRBV6-6	NA	TRBD1	TRBJ1-2	TGTGCCAGCAGTTTACAGGGGATAAGCTATGGCTACACCTTC	CASSLQGISYGYTF
TRBV12-5	NA	TRBD1	TRBJ1-6	TGTGCTAGTGGTTTGGGTCCTAAGACAGGGGTAGAGTCACCCCTCCACTTT	CASGLGPKTGVESPLHF
TRBV6-2/TRBV6-3	NA	NA	TRBJ1-1	TGTGCCAGCAGTTACGCGGCCACTAACACTGAAGCTTTCTTT	CASSYAATNTEAFF
TRBV6-5	once	NA	TRBJ2-2	TGTGCCAGCAGTTTGCAGGGTCGCGCCGGGGAGCTGTTTTTT	CASSLQGRAGELFF
TRBV9	NA	TRBD1	TRBJ1-2	TGTGCCAGCAACCCGACAGGGAACTATGGCTACACCTTC	CASNPTGNYGYTF
TRBV18	NA	NA	TRBJ1-1	TGTGCCAGCTCCTCCTCGGTCCCTGAAGCTTTCTTT	CASSSSVPEAFF
TRBV20-1	NA	NA	TRBJ1-2	TGCAGTGCTAGTGAGGGAGATGGGAGCTATGGCTACACCTTC	CSASEGDGSYGYTF
TRBV7-3	NA	TRBD1	TRBJ2-6	TGTGCCAGCAGCTTTACTGGTGGACAGGGGGCAACTGGGGCCAACGTCCTGACTTTC	CASSFTGGQGATGANVLTF
TRBV7-9	NA	NA	TRBJ2-1	TGTGCCAGCAGCTTAGTTGATAGCGGCTACAATGAGCAGTTCTTC	CASSLVDSGYNEQFF
TRBV5-1	NA	TRBD1	TRBJ2-5	TGCGCCAGCAGCGGACAGGGGGGAAGAGGCCAAGAGACCCAGTACTTC	CASSGQGGRGQETQYF
TRBV5-6	NA	NA	TRBJ1-2	TGTGCCAGCAGCCCGAGACCCCAGGCTGACTATGGCTACACCTTC	CASSPRPQADYGYTF
TRBV7-2	few	TRBD1	TRBJ1-5	TGTGCCAGCAGGCAGACAGGGGCGGGGAGTCAGCCCCAGCATTTT	CASRQTGAGSQPQHF
TRBV5-4	NA	NA	TRBJ2-2	TGTGCCAGCAGCTTTAGTGCCGGGGAGCTGTTTTTT	CASSFSAGELFF
TRBV29-1	few	NA	TRBJ1-5	TGCAGCGTTTCAAGGGGAAATAGCAATCAGCCCCAGCATTTT	CSVSRGNSNQPQHF
TRBV7-3	NA	NA	TRBJ2-1	TGTGCCAGCAGCTCTGGGCCCTTCTATGAGCAGTTCTTC	CASSSGPFYEQFF
TRBV6-2/TRBV6-3	NA	TRBD1	TRBJ1-5	TGTGCCAGCAGTTATGCGGACAGGGGCAATCAGCCCCAGCATTTT	CASSYADRGNQPQHF
TRBV9	NA	NA	TRBJ1-3	TGTGCCAGCAGCGAAGGGGGAGCCACCATATATTTT	CASSEGGATIYF
TRBV6-2/TRBV6-3	few	NA	TRBJ2-2	TGTGCCAGCAGTTATCTCGTCACCGGGGAGCTGTTTTTT	CASSYLVTGELFF
TRBV19	NA	NA	TRBJ1-1	TGTGCCAGTAGTATAGTGGGTTTAGGGGAAGGGAACACTGAAGCTTTCTTT	CASSIVGLGEGNTEAFF
TRBV27	NA	TRBD1	TRBJ2-7	TGTGCCAGCAGTTCCTACGGGACAGACTCCTACGAGCAGTACTTC	CASSSYGTDSYEQYF
TRBV7-9	NA	TRBD2	TRBJ2-1	TGTGCCAGCAGCGACGGGAGGGCAGGCATTTACAATGAGCAGTTCTTC	CASSDGRAGIYNEQFF
TRBV2	NA	NA	TRBJ2-1	TGTGCCAGCAGTACAAGCAATGAGCAGTTCTTC	CASSTSNEQFF
TRBV11-2	NA	NA	TRBJ2-7	TGTGCCAGCAGCTTGCCCGACAGTTACGAGCAGTACTTC	CASSLPDSYEQYF
TRBV2	NA	NA	TRBJ1-2	TGTGCCAGCAGTGAAGTGCTCCGGGGGTTTGATGAAGGCTACACCTTC	CASSEVLRGFDEGYTF
TRBV7-6	NA	NA	TRBJ2-7	TGTGCCAGCAGCCCCAGGGAAGGGGGCTACGAGCAGTACTTC	CASSPREGGYEQYF
TRBV7-9	NA	TRBD2	TRBJ2-1	TGTGCCAGCAGCCCTCGGACTAGCGGGGGGTACAATGAGCAGTTCTTC	CASSPRTSGGYNEQFF
TRBV19	NA	NA	TRBJ1-2	TGTGCCAGTAAGGGCAGGGCGTATGGCTACACCTTC	CASKGRAYGYTF
TRBV7-3	NA	TRBD1	TRBJ2-7	TGTGCCAGCAGCCGGGACAGGGGAGGTAAGCGGGGGACCGACTACGAGCAGTACTTC	CASSRDRGGKRGTDYEQYF
TRBV10-2	NA	TRBD2	TRBJ2-5	TGCGCCAGCAGTGAGTCGGAGCGGGGGTACCAAGAGACCCAGTACTTC	CASSESERGYQETQYF
TRBV4-1	NA	NA	TRBJ1-4	TGCGCCAGCAGCCAAGGGAACAGGGCAACTAATGAAAAACTGTTTTTT	CASSQGNRATNEKLFF
TRBV18	NA	TRBD1	TRBJ2-7	TGTGCCAGCTCACTACAGGGGTTAGGTTTAAGGGACGAGCAGTACTTC	CASSLQGLGLRDEQYF
TRBV24-1	NA	TRBD1	TRBJ2-2	TGTGCCACCAGTGATTTGCAAGGGACAGGGACCGGGGAGCTGTTTTTT	CATSDLQGTGTGELFF
TRBV4-1	few	NA	TRBJ1-2	TGCGCCAGCAGCCCCGATGGCCCCAATGGCTACACCTTC	CASSPDGPNGYTF
TRBV2	NA	NA	TRBJ2-7	TGTGCCAGCAGTACTAGCAGTGGCGAGCAGTACTTC	CASSTSSGEQYF
TRBV19	NA	NA	TRBJ1-2	TGTGCCAGTAGTCCCTGGGACTCATCCTCCTATGGCTACACCTTC	CASSPWDSSSYGYTF
TRBV6-5	NA	TRBD1	TRBJ1-1	TGTGCCAGCAGTCTCCTTCGGACAGGGGGGACTGAAGCTTTCTTT	CASSLLRTGGTEAFF
TRBV10-3	NA	NA	TRBJ2-2	TGTGCCATCAGTGAGGCAGGGGCCGGGGAGCTGTTTTTT	CAISEAGAGELFF
TRBV18	NA	NA	TRBJ1-5	TGTGCCAGCTCACTGACAGATAGCAATCAGCCCCAGCATTTT	CASSLTDSNQPQHF
TRBV5-8	NA	NA	TRBJ1-2	TGTGCCAGCAGCGACAGACTTAACTATGGCTACACCTTC	CASSDRLNYGYTF
TRBV5-1	NA	TRBD2	TRBJ2-1	TGCGCCAGTAAACAGCCCAGCGGGGTCGCCTACAATGAGCAGTTCTTC	CASKQPSGVAYNEQFF
TRBV27	NA	NA	TRBJ2-5	TGTGCCAGCAGTTTAAAAGAGTTGATAGCTCTCCAAGAGACCCAGTACTTC	CASSLKELIALQETQYF
TRBV28	NA	NA	TRBJ1-2	TGTGCCAGCAACCTAGGGGGACCGTTCTATGGCTACACCTTC	CASNLGGPFYGYTF
TRBV6-5	NA	NA	TRBJ1-5	TGTGCCAGCAGTTACGCGGACAGAGCTAATCAGCCCCAGCATTTT	CASSYADRANQPQHF
TRBV6-5	NA	NA	TRBJ1-6	TGTGCCAGCAGAAGGGACACAAATTCACCCCTCCACTTT	CASRRDTNSPLHF
TRBV6-2/TRBV6-3	NA	NA	TRBJ1-5	TGTGCCAGCAGTTACGGGAGGGGCCTGGACCAGCCCCAGCATTTT	CASSYGRGLDQPQHF